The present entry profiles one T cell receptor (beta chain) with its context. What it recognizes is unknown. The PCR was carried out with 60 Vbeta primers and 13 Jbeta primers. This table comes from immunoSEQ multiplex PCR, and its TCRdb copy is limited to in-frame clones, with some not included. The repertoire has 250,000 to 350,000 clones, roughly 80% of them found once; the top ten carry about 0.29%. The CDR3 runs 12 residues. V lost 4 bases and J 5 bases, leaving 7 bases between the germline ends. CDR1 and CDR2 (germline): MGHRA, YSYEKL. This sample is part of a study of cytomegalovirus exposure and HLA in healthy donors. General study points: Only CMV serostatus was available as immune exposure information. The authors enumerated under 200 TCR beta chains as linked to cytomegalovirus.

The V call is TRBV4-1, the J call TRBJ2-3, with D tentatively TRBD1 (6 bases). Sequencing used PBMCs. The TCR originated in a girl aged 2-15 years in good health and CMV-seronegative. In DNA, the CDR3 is TGCGCCAGCAGCCTAGGGGGAGATACGCAGTATTTT. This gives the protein CASSLGGDTQYF.